The clone carrying this T cell receptor beta chain appeared a few times. What it binds is not known. This record comes from a study of cytomegalovirus exposure and HLA in healthy donors. Primers for the PCR totalled 60 Vbeta and 13 Jbeta. The protocol was immunoSEQ multiplex PCR, while the TCRdb copy is restricted to in-frame clones and leaves out a portion. The table records some 180,000 clones, around 80% of them present only once. Trimming left V 0 bases short and J 4 bases short, with 13 bases between. Germline lookup yields CDR1 ENHRY and CDR2 SYGVKD. The CDR3 has 16 residues. Study-wide results and limits: The authors excluded some V segments, including TRBV6-2 and TRBV6-3, as indistinguishable.

Sequencing was carried out using PBMCs. The chain has TRBV10-3 and TRBJ2-1, with D perhaps TRBD1 (6 bases). This TCR was recovered from a girl under 18 in good health and CMV-seropositive. The CDR3 coding sequence is TGTGCCATCAGTGAGTCCGCAGGGGCGGGTTACAATGAGCAGTTCTTC. This encodes CAISESAGAGYNEQFF.